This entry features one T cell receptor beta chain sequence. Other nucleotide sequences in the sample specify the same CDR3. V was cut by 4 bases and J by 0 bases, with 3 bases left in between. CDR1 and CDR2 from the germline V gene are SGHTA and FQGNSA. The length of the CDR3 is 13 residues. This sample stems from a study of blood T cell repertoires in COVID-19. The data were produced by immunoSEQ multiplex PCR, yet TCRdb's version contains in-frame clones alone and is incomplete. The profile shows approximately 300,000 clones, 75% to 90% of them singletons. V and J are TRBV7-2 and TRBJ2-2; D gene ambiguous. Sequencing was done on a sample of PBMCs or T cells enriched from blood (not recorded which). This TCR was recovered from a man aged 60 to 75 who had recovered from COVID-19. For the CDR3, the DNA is TGTGCCAGCAGCTCTCCGAACACCGGGGAGCTGTTTTTT. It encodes CASSSPNTGELFF.